The 12 T cell receptor beta chains in this list originate from one sample, sequenced in a study of blood T cell repertoires in COVID-19. Using immunoSEQ multiplex PCR, the repertoire was profiled, and TCRdb retains in-frame clones only, with some absent. The sample includes 210,000 or so clones, over 80% of them seen just once. The sequencing sample was made of peripheral blood. All receptors derive from a man aged 25 to 45 with COVID-19, enrolled during active disease.

The DNA for the CDR3 is TGCGCCAGCAGCATCGAGGGGACTAGCGGGAGCTACGAGCAGTACTTC. Residues: CASSIEGTSGSYEQYF. The chain combines TRBV5-1 with TRBJ2-7; 14 bases are shared with TRBD2. CDR3 length: 16 residues. CDR1 SGHRS and CDR2 YFSETQ come from the germline V gene. V lost 4 bases to trimming and J lost 3 bases; unmatched junction nucleotides: 6.

This chain links TRBV18 with TRBJ1-5; TRBD1 agrees at 7 bases. The CDR3 is 16 residues long. V shed 3 bases, J shed 4 bases, and the junction held 9 bases outside the gene matches. Looked up from germline, CDR1 is KGHSH and CDR2 is LQKENI. DNA of the CDR3: TGTGCCAGCTCACCCCCGACAGGGAAGGGTAATCAGCCCCAGCATTTT. Its translation is CASSPPTGKGNQPQHF.

This clone was recorded once. The V and J genes are TRBV24-1 and TRBJ2-5; 10 bases line up with TRBD1. V trimming: 4 bases; J trimming: 3 bases; junction bases outside the gene matches: 4. The CDR3 extends over 15 amino acids. From germline, CDR1 is KGHDR and CDR2 SFDVKD. The CDR3 loop is CATSDPGTGEETQYF. DNA for the CDR3: TGTGCCACCAGTGACCCCGGGACAGGGGAAGAGACCCAGTACTTC.

This clone was picked up one time. The V call is TRBV7-8, the J call TRBJ2-6, with a weak D call TRBD2 (5 bases). V shed 0 bases and J shed 1 base, with 16 bases lying between them. The CDR3 covers 19 residues. Germline lookup yields CDR1 SGHVS and CDR2 FQNEAQ. The DNA of the CDR3 is TGTGCCAGCAGCTTAGCCGGTGGCAGCTCGGGGTCTGGGGCCAACGTCCTGACTTTC. Translated, it gives CASSLAGGSSGSGANVLTF.

The V call is TRBV27, the J call TRBJ1-5; 9 bases are shared with TRBD1. The CDR3 consists of 14 residues. J gave up 3 bases and V 6 bases, and 3 bases lay outside the gene matches. Germline loops: CDR1 MNHEY, CDR2 SMNVEV (reference sequence). Here the CDR3 reads CASSYRGLNQPQHF. As DNA, the CDR3 is TGTGCCAGCAGCTACAGGGGGCTCAATCAGCCCCAGCATTTT.

This clone was picked up one time. This rearrangement joins TRBV7-3 to TRBJ1-6; D might be TRBD1 (5 bases). There are 14 residues in the CDR3. Germline-derived CDR1 and CDR2 are SGHTA and FQGTGA. Between the trimmed V and J ends, which lost 5 bases and 10 bases, there was a span of 15 bases. The CDR3 sequence: CASSHGGGGSPLHF. In nucleotides, the CDR3 is TGTGCCAGCAGCCACGGCGGGGGAGGATCACCCCTCCACTTT.

This chain uses TRBV12-1 with TRBJ1-2. TRBV12-1 is noted as a pseudogene. The CDR3 spans 9 residues. CDR3 protein: CAKHYGYTF. The CDR3 bases are TGTGCCAAGCACTATGGCTACACCTTC.

V and J are TRBV4-1 and TRBJ2-1; TRBD2 agrees at 8 bases. This CDR3 has 15 amino acids. V trimming: 0 bases; J trimming: 5 bases; junction bases outside the gene matches: 3. The germline gives CDR1 MGHRA, CDR2 YSYEKL. DNA for the CDR3: TGCGCCAGCAGCCAAGATTCGGGACTAGACAATGAGCAGTTCTTC. This encodes CASSQDSGLDNEQFF.

This clone has a single count. The chain joins TRBV30 to TRBJ1-6, with D uncertain. The germline V gene has CDR1 GTSNPN and CDR2 SVGIG (reference sequence). With 0 bases removed from V and 9 bases from J, the gap between germline ends came to 6 bases. The CDR3 spans 12 residues. The CDR3 nucleotides read TGTGCCTGGAGTGTCCCTCCTTCACCCCTCCACTTT. Amino acid sequence: CAWSVPPSPLHF.

The chain joins TRBV6-6 to TRBJ2-2, with 8 bases that match TRBD1. Trimming cost V 5 bases and J 7 bases; bases outside gene matches: 9. Germline CDR1 MNHNY, CDR2 SVGAGI (reference sequence). The CDR3 is 15 residues long. CDR3 loop: CASSGQGARVGELFF. The CDR3 coding sequence is TGTGCCAGCAGTGGGCAGGGGGCGCGGGTCGGGGAGCTGTTTTTT.

The chain links TRBV12-3 or TRBV12-4 to TRBJ2-2; D call uncertain. V was clipped by 6 bases and J by 1 base, with 3 bases between them. CDR3 length: 12 amino acids. The CDR3 DNA reads TGTGCCAGCAGCCGGAACACCGGGGAGCTGTTTTTT. It is translated as CASSRNTGELFF.

CDR3 amino acids: CASSQLTPNTEAFF. The CDR3 coding sequence is TGTGCCAGCAGCCAACTGACTCCGAACACTGAAGCTTTCTTT. The V and J genes are TRBV14 and TRBJ1-1; D remains unclear. CDR1 is SGHDN and CDR2 is FVKESK in the germline V gene. This CDR3 comprises 14 residues. Trimming took off 2 bases at V and 1 base at J, with 8 bases between the two ends.